The subject of this entry is one T cell receptor (beta chain). Sequencing used immunoSEQ multiplex PCR; TCRdb keeps in-frame clones, though not all of them. The sample lists 100,000 to 150,000 clones, 70% to 80% seen once, with around a third in the top ten. These data originate in a study of blood T cell repertoires in COVID-19. The CDR3 extends over 13 amino acids. The V end lost 5 bases, the J end lost 4 bases, and 9 bases lay between the germline ends. The germline V gene encodes CDR1 MNHEY and CDR2 SMNVEV (reference sequence). The sequencing sample was made of peripheral blood. The TCR comes from a man in his forties with active or convalescent COVID-19. V usage is TRBV27 and J usage is TRBJ1-5, with D possibly being TRBD1 (5 bases). The DNA of the CDR3 is TGTGCCAGCAGTCTAGGGGTAAATCAGCCCCAGCATTTT. It yields the protein CASSLGVNQPQHF.